This TCR beta chain was identified during a study of blood T cell repertoires in COVID-19. Study as a whole: Both acute and convalescent COVID-19 samples were obtained from the United States, Italy and Spain. The analysed material was cDNA or gDNA that came from T cells, B-cell-depleted T cells, or PBMCs.

Germline lookup yields CDR1 SGHNT and CDR2 YYREEE (reference sequence). The CDR3 has 12 residues. V lost 2 bases, J lost 8 bases, and 2 bases stayed unmatched. As originally analysed: Amplification from reference gene primers served as the basis for estimated nucleated cell counts. TCRdb's copy holds only in-frame clones and misses some; the assay was immunoSEQ multiplex PCR. The V and J calls and the clone size are those of that table, but D and trimming were determined from the DNA. This table has some 8,000 clones, roughly 84% appearing once. The sequence derives from a human donor with active COVID-19. The donor label of this sample is uncertain. Sequences were obtained from peripheral blood. This chain links TRBV5-4 with TRBJ1-1; the match to TRBD1 covers 8 bases. The CDR3, as DNA: TGTGCCAGCAGCTTTGGGGACAGGGAAGCTTTCTTT. This sequence encodes CASSFGDREAFF. Using reference TRBV5-4 and TRBJ1-1 for the parts outside the CDR3, the full variable domain is ETGVTQSPTHLIKTRGQQVTLRCSSQSGHNTVSWYQQALGQGPQFIFQYYREEENGRGNFPPRFSGLQFPNYSSELNVNALELDDSALYLCASSFGDREAFFGQGTRLTVV.